The clone carrying this T cell receptor beta chain was recorded at least ten times. Preparation of the TCRbeta library involved a method that used unique molecular identifiers. From the PCR reads, TCRdb called clonotypes with MiXCR, one entry per CDR3 protein. The data contain a few hundred thousand distinct CDR3 sequences, over 9% of them singletons. This sample stems from a study of T-cell reconstitution after alpha-beta-depleted transplantation in children. The germline V and J ends were trimmed by 4 bases and 0 bases, with 14 bases remaining between them. The CDR3 runs 15 residues. Per germline, CDR1 GTSNPN and CDR2 SVGIG (reference sequence).

This specimen was PBMCs from the stem cell graft donor, taken from the stem cell graft. This chain joins TRBV30 and TRBJ2-3; possible D gene TRBD2, 6 bases. The receptor comes from a human donor who donated a stem cell graft to a child with acute lymphoblastic leukemia. The CDR3 DNA reads TGTGCCTGGACCGTGGGACTCGAAAGCACAGATACGCAGTATTTT. Encoded protein: CAWTVGLESTDTQYF.